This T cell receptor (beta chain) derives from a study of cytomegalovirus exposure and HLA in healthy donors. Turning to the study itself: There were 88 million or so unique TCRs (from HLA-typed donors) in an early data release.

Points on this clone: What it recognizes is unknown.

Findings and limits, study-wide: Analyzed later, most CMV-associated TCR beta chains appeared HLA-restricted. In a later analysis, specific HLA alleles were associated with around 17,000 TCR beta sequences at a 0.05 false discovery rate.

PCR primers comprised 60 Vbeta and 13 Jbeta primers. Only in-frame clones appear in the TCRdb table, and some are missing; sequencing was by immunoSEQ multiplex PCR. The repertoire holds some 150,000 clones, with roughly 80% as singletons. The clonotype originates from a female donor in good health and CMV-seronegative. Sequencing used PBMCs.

The CDR3 loop reads CASSLRGTGVEQYF. CDR3 DNA: TGTGCCAGCAGTTTGAGAGGGACAGGGGTCGAGCAGTACTTC. This chain connects TRBV28 to TRBJ2-7; 10 bases are a match to TRBD1. CDR3 length equals 14 residues. The germline V gene has CDR1 MDHEN and CDR2 SYDVKM. V shed 3 bases, J shed 6 bases, and the junction held 5 bases outside the gene matches. Drawing the rest from reference TRBV28 and TRBJ2-7, the complete variable domain is DVKVTQSSRYLVKRTGEKVFLECVQDMDHENMFWYRQDPGLGLRLIYFSYDVKMKEKGDIPEGYSVSREKKERFSLILESASTNQTSMYLCASSLRGTGVEQYFGPGTRLTVT.